This T cell receptor (beta chain) was sequenced during a study of blood T cell repertoires in COVID-19. Study overall: Samples representing acute and convalescent COVID-19 were sourced from the United States, Italy and Spain. T cells, B-cell-depleted T cells, or PBMCs supplied cDNA or gDNA.

Authors' processing steps: The assay estimated nucleated cells by amplifying reference gene primers. This table comes from immunoSEQ multiplex PCR, and its TCRdb copy is limited to in-frame clones, with some not included. Clone size and the V and J calls come from that table; the DNA yielded D and trimming. The sample contains roughly 150,000 clones, about 86% of which appear only once. The V gene's germline CDR1 is LNHDA and CDR2 SQIVND (reference sequence). Trimming took 7 bases from V and 4 from J; bases not matched to a gene: 10. CDR3 length: 15 residues. Sequencing was performed on peripheral blood. The receptor's source is a woman in her seventies who had recovered from COVID-19. The V call is TRBV19, the J call TRBJ1-2, with TRBD1 identical over 9 bases. CDR3 loop: CASIPRTGVVYGYTF. As DNA, the CDR3 is TGTGCCAGTATACCCCGGACAGGGGTTGTCTATGGCTACACCTTC.